These 14 T cell receptor beta chains were all obtained from the same sample, sequenced in a study of T cell changes during pregnancy in multiple sclerosis. Assay: immunoSEQ multiplex PCR; the TCRdb copy retains only in-frame clones and omits some. The sample consists of about 44,000 clones, roughly nine tenths of them appearing once. Sequences were derived from CD4+ T cells from peripheral blood mononuclear cells, sampled after pregnancy. These TCRs come from a female donor with multiple sclerosis, enrolled in a pregnancy study.

This sequence joins TRBV4-3 and TRBJ2-1; D ambiguous. The V gene lost 0 bases and the J gene lost 6 bases, with 6 bases spanning the gap. This CDR3 contains 13 residues. Germline CDR1 and CDR2: LGHNA and YSLEER. The CDR3 sequence: CASSQEEFNEQFF. The CDR3 region has the DNA TGCGCCAGCAGCCAAGAGGAGTTCAATGAGCAGTTCTTC.

This chain joins TRBV27 and TRBJ2-5; the match to TRBD2 covers 7 bases. Germline-derived CDR1 and CDR2 are MNHEY and SMNVEV (reference sequence). CDR3 length: 13 residues. The junction had 7 bases not matched to a gene; V was cut back by 8 bases and J by 4 bases. The CDR3 here is CASAGRKGETQYF. The CDR3 DNA is TGTGCCAGCGCCGGGAGGAAAGGAGAGACCCAGTACTTC.

The chain has TRBV12-5 and TRBJ1-5, with TRBD1 matching 8 bases. The germline V gene has CDR1 LGHNT and CDR2 FRNRAP. V dropped 5 bases and J dropped 4; count of bases not matched to a gene: 13. CDR3 length: 17 residues. In DNA form, the CDR3 reads TGTGCTAGTGGTCTAGGGGGGGTGACAGGGGCTAATCAGCCCCAGCATTTT. Encoded protein: CASGLGGVTGANQPQHF.

This clone was picked up a small number of times. The V call is TRBV28, the J call TRBJ2-2; 9 bases match TRBD1. Losses at the gene ends were 8 bases for V and 0 bases for J; bases not matched to a gene: 7. Germline CDR1 and CDR2: MDHEN and SYDVKM. The CDR3 extends over 16 amino acids. CDR3 region: CASGTGGSSNTGELFF. The CDR3 region has the DNA TGTGCCAGCGGTACAGGGGGCTCATCGAACACCGGGGAGCTGTTTTTT.

V usage is TRBV27 and J usage is TRBJ2-3; TRBD2 is a possible D gene (6 bases). This CDR3 comprises 14 residues. Germline V gives CDR1 MNHEY, CDR2 SMNVEV (reference sequence). V shed 7 bases and J shed 6 bases, with 17 bases lying between them. The chain's CDR3 is CASKRWGVQDTQYF. CDR3 nucleotides: TGTGCCAGCAAGAGGTGGGGGGTTCAGGATACGCAGTATTTT.

This chain uses TRBV5-4 with TRBJ2-5; maybe TRBD2 (7 bases). The V gene lost 1 base and the J gene lost 4 bases, with 11 bases spanning the gap. The CDR3 is 14 amino acids. In germline, CDR1 is SGHNT, CDR2 YYREEE (reference sequence). The CDR3 DNA reads TGTGCCAGCAGCTTGAAGGGGGGGGCAGAGACCCAGTACTTC. It translates to CASSLKGGAETQYF. Full variable domain (missing parts from reference TRBV5-4 and TRBJ2-5): ETGVTQSPTHLIKTRGQQVTLRCSSQSGHNTVSWYQQALGQGPQFIFQYYREEENGRGNFPPRFSGLQFPNYSSELNVNALELDDSALYLCASSLKGGAETQYFGPGTRLLVL.

CDR3 region: CASSNGQSAGNTIYF. The CDR3 bases are TGTGCCAGCAGTAACGGACAGTCGGCTGGAAACACCATATATTTT. The V call is TRBV6-6, the J call TRBJ1-3; possible D gene TRBD1, 6 bases. Germline V gene data show CDR1 as MNHNY and CDR2 as SVGAGI (reference sequence). This CDR3 is 15 amino acids long. Trimming took 5 bases from V and 2 from J, leaving 13 bases between them.

This clone was seen a few times. The rearrangement links TRBV5-1 to TRBJ2-2; 8 bases are a match to TRBD1. CDR3 length equals 14 residues. Germline V gene lookup returns CDR1 SGHRS and CDR2 YFSETQ. The V segment lost 0 bases and the J segment 5 bases; nucleotides outside the gene matches: 0. Written as DNA, the CDR3 is TGCGCCAGCAGCTTGGGGACAGGGACCGGGGAGCTGTTTTTT. It translates to CASSLGTGTGELFF.

The genes are TRBV11-2 and TRBJ2-5; 10 nucleotides agree with TRBD1. CDR1 is SGHAT, CDR2 FQNNGV, per germline. V was clipped by 5 bases and J by 5 bases; unmatched bases: 8. The CDR3 length is 15 residues. The CDR3 spells CASSETWTGGETQYF. CDR3 sequence (DNA): TGTGCCAGCAGCGAAACCTGGACAGGGGGGGAGACCCAGTACTTC. The whole variable domain, filled in from reference TRBV11-2 and TRBJ2-5, reads EAGVAQSPRYKIIEKRQSVAFWCNPISGHATLYWYQQILGQGPKLLIQFQNNGVVDDSQLPKDRFSAERLKGVDSTLKIQPAKLEDSAVYLCASSETWTGGETQYFGPGTRLLVL.

The gene calls are TRBV28 and TRBJ2-7; 9 positions agree with TRBD2. The V gene end was trimmed by 6 bases and the J gene end by 2 bases; junction bases not matched to a gene: 11. Germline V lookup: CDR1 MDHEN, CDR2 SYDVKM. This CDR3 is built from 16 residues. Here the CDR3 reads CASSSVGREGAYEQYF. The CDR3 DNA reads as TGTGCCAGCAGCTCCGTAGGGCGGGAGGGGGCCTACGAGCAGTACTTC.

The chain joins TRBV18 to TRBJ2-7; D might be TRBD2 (6 bases). The CDR3 covers 14 residues. Germline V lookup: CDR1 KGHSH, CDR2 LQKENI. V lost 2 bases to trimming and J lost 0 bases, with 8 bases between them. The DNA of the CDR3 is TGTGCCAGCTCACCAGCGGGAAACTCCTACGAGCAGTACTTC. Encoded protein: CASSPAGNSYEQYF.

The gene calls are TRBV18 and TRBJ1-1; D is unresolved. Germline CDR1 reads KGHSH; CDR2 reads LQKENI. Trimming pared 3 bases from V and 1 base from J, leaving 6 bases between. The CDR3 covers 13 residues. DNA of the CDR3: TGTGCCAGCTCACCTACACCGAACACTGAAGCTTTCTTT. It specifies CASSPTPNTEAFF.

The chain links TRBV11-2 to TRBJ1-5; 7 bases align to TRBD1. The trim removed 5 bases at V and 3 bases at J, leaving 4 bases unmatched. The CDR3 is made up of 14 amino acids. Germline CDR1 SGHAT, CDR2 FQNNGV. The CDR3 spells CASSPGTANQPQHF. The CDR3 DNA reads as TGTGCCAGCAGCCCGGGGACAGCCAATCAGCCCCAGCATTTT.

The chain carries TRBV10-3 and TRBJ2-3; D may be TRBD1 (5 bases). CDR1 ENHRY and CDR2 SYGVKD come from the germline V gene. The V end lost 2 bases, the J end lost 4 bases, and 13 bases lay between the germline ends. CDR3 length equals 15 residues. CDR3 coding DNA: TGTGCCATCAGTGAGGACAGTATCAGGGCAGATACGCAGTATTTT. Its translation is CAISEDSIRADTQYF.